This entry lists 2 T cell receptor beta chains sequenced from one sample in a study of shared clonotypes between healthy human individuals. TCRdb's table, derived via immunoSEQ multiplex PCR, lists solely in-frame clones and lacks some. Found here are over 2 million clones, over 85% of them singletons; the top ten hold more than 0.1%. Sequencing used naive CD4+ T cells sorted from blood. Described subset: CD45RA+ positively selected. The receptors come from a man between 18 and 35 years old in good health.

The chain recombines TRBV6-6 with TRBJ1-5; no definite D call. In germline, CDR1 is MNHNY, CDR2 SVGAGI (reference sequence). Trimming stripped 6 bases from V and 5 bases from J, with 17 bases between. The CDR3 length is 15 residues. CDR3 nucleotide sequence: TGTGCCAGCAGCTCACCCCGGGGTGAGGATCAGCCCCAGCATTTT. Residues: CASSSPRGEDQPQHF.

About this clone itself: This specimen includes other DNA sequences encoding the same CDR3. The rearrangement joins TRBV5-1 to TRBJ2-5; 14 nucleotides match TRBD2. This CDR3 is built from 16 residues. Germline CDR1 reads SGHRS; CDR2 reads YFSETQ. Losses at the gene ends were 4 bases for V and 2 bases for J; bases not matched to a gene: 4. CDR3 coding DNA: TGCGCCAGCAGCCCTCGGACTAGCGGGGGGCAAGAGACCCAGTACTTC. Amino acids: CASSPRTSGGQETQYF.